This entry lists 5 T cell receptor beta chains sequenced from one sample in a study of T cells in localized non-small cell lung cancer. Method: immunoSEQ multiplex PCR; TCRdb's copy keeps in-frame clones and lacks some. Found here are about 54,000 clones, roughly four fifths of them singletons; the top ten hold just under 20%. The starting material was peripheral blood, obtained before any cancer treatment. These receptors originate from a female donor over 55 with stage II squamous cell lung carcinoma.

The rearrangement joins TRBV7-6 to TRBJ2-7, with TRBD1 as a possible D gene (6 bases). This CDR3 has 13 residues. Germline V gives CDR1 SGHVS, CDR2 FNYEAQ. V was pared by 1 base and J by 2 bases, with 6 bases between. CDR3 nucleotide sequence: TGTGCCAGCAGCTTAGGGACAGCCTACGAGCAGTACTTC. This encodes CASSLGTAYEQYF.

This clone appeared a single time. The J gene is TRBJ1-5, the V gene TRBV6-1; 9 nucleotides line up with TRBD1. The germline V gene encodes CDR1 MNHNS and CDR2 SASEGT. The CDR3 is 16 residues long. Trimming at V came to 3 bases and at J to 4 bases, leaving 7 bases not matched to a gene. The CDR3 DNA reads TGTGCCAGCAGTGATTCACGGGGACAGGGAAATCAGCCCCAGCATTTT. It translates to CASSDSRGQGNQPQHF.

The chain combines TRBV30 with TRBJ1-3, with no clear D. Germline V gene sequence: CDR1 GTSNPN, CDR2 SVGIG (reference sequence). Trimming took off 3 bases at V and 0 bases at J, with 3 bases between the two ends. This CDR3 has 12 residues. DNA for the CDR3: TGTGCCTGGAGGAACTCTGGAAACACCATATATTTT. Translated: CAWRNSGNTIYF.

The rearrangement joins TRBV5-6 to TRBJ1-4, with TRBD1 as a possible D gene (5 bases). Per germline, CDR1 SGHDT and CDR2 YYEEEE. Trimming shortened V by 0 bases and J by 7 bases, and 13 bases separated the two germline ends. The CDR3 runs to 15 residues. CDR3 DNA: TGTGCCAGCAGCTTGGGGGCAGGGTTGGGTGAAAAACTGTTTTTT. It is translated as CASSLGAGLGEKLFF.

V and J are TRBV7-3 and TRBJ2-1; 10 bases map to TRBD1. Germline V gives CDR1 SGHTA, CDR2 FQGTGA. V shed 5 bases, J shed 9 bases, and the junction held 10 bases outside the gene matches. This CDR3 has 15 residues. The CDR3 spells CASSLLTGGFTEQFF. Here the CDR3 DNA reads TGTGCCAGCAGCCTACTGACAGGGGGCTTTACTGAGCAGTTCTTC.